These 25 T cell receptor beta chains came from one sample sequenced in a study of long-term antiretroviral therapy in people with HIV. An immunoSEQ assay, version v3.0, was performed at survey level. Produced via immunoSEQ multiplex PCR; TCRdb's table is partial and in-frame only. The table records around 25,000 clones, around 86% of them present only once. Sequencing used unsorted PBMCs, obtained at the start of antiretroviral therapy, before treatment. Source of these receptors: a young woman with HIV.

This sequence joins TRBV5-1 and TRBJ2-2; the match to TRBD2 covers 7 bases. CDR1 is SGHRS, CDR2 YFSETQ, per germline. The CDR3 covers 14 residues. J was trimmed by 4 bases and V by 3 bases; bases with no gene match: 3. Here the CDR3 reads CASSYSGGTGELFF. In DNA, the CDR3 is TGCGCCAGCAGCTACTCGGGAGGCACCGGGGAGCTGTTTTTT.

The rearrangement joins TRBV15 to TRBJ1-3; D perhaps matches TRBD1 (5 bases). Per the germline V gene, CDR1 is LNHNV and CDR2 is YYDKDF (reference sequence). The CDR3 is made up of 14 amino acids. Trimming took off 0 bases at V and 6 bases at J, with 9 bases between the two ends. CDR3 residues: CATSRDRGENTIYF. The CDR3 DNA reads TGTGCCACCAGCAGAGATCGGGGGGAAAACACCATATATTTT.

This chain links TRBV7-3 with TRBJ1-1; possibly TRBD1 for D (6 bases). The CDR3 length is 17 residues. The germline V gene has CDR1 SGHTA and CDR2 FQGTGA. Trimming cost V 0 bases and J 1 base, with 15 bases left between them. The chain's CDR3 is CASSLTGLGAQNTEAFF. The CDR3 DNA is TGTGCCAGCAGCTTAACTGGCTTGGGGGCGCAGAACACTGAAGCTTTCTTT.

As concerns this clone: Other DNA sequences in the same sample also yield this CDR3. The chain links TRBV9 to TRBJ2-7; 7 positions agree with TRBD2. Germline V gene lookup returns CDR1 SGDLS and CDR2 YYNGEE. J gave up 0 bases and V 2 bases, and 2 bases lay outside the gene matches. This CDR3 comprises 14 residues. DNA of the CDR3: TGTGCCAGCAGCGTCGGCGGGAGCTCCTACGAGCAGTACTTC. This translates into CASSVGGSSYEQYF.

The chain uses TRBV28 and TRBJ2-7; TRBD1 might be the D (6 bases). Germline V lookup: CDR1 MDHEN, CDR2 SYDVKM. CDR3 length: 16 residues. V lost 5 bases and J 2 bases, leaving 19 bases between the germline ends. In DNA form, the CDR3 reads TGTGCCAGCAGTCCGTACCACGGGACACAGCCCTACGAGCAGTACTTC. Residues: CASSPYHGTQPYEQYF.

CDR3 amino acids: CASRSSYNEQFF. The CDR3 DNA reads as TGTGCCAGCAGAAGCTCCTACAATGAGCAGTTCTTC. The chain links TRBV6-4 to TRBJ2-1; no clear D gene. CDR1 and CDR2 from the germline V gene are MRHNA and SNTAGT. There are 12 residues in the CDR3. Trimming stripped 6 bases from V and 0 bases from J, with 3 bases between.

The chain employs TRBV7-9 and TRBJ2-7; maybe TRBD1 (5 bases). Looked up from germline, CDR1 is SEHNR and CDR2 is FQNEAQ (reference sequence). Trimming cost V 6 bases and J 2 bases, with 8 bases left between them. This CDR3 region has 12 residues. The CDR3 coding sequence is TGTGCCAGCAGGCAGGGAACCTACGAGCAGTACTTC. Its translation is CASRQGTYEQYF.

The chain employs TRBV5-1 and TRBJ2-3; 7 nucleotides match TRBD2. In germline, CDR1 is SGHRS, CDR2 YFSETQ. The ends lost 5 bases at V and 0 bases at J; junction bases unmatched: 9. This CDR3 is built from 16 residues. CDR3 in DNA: TGCGCCAGCAGGAGAGCTAGCGGAAGTAGCACAGATACGCAGTATTTT. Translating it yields CASRRASGSSTDTQYF.

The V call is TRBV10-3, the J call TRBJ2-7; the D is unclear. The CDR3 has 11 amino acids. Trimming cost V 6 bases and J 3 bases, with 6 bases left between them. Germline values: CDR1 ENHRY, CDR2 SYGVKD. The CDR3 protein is CAIRENYEQYF. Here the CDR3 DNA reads TGTGCCATCAGGGAGAACTACGAGCAGTACTTC.

DNA for the CDR3: TGCGCCAGCAGCTTCGGGACAGGAAACAACGAGCAGTACTTC. This translates into CASSFGTGNNEQYF. The V call is TRBV5-1, the J call TRBJ2-7, with TRBD1 matching over 8 bases. The CDR3 is 14 residues long. In germline, CDR1 is SGHRS, CDR2 YFSETQ. The V and J ends lost 2 bases and 5 bases, in that order; junction bases with no gene match: 6.

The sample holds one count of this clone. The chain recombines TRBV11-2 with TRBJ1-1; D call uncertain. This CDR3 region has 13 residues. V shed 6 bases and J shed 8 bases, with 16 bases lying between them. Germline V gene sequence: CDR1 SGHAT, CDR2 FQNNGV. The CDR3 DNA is TGTGCCAGCAGGCGGGGAGGGCCCCCCGAAGCTTTCTTT. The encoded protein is CASRRGGPPEAFF.

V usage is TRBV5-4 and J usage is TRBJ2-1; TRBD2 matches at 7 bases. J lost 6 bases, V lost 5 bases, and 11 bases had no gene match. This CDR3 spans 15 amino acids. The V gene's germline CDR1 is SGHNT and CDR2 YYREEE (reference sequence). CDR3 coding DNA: TGTGCCAGCAGTCGGGAGGTCTGGGACGGCAATGAGCAGTTCTTC. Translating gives CASSREVWDGNEQFF.

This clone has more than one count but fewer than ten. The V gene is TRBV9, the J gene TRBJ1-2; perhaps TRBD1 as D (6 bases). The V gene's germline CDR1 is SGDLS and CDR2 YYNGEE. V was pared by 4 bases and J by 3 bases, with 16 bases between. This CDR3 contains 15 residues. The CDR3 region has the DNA TGTGCCAGCAGCCAGAACAGGGAGAAAGACTATGGCTACACCTTC. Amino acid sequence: CASSQNREKDYGYTF.

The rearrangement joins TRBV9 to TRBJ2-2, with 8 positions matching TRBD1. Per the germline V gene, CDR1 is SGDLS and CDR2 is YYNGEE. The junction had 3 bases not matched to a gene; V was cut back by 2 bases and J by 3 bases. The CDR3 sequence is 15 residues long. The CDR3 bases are TGTGCCAGCAGCGTCTCAGGGGGCGACACCGGGGAGCTGTTTTTT. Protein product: CASSVSGGDTGELFF.

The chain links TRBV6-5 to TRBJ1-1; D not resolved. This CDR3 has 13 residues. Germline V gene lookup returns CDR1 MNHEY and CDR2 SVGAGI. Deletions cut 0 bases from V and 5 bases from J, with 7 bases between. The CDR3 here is CASSYSVVTEAFF. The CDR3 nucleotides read TGTGCCAGCAGTTACTCGGTGGTTACTGAAGCTTTCTTT.

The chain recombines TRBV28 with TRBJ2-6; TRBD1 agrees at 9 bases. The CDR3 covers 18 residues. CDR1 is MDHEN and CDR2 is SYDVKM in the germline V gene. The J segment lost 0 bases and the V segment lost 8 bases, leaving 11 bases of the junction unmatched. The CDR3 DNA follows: TGTGCCAGCCGCCCCGGGGGGACAGGGTACTCTGGGGCCAACGTCCTGACTTTC. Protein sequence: CASRPGGTGYSGANVLTF.

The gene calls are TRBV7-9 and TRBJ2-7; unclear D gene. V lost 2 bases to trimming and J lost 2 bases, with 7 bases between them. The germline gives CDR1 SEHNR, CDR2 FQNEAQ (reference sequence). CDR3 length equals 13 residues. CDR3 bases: TGTGCCAGCAGCTTAATATCCGCCTACGAGCAGTACTTC. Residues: CASSLISAYEQYF.

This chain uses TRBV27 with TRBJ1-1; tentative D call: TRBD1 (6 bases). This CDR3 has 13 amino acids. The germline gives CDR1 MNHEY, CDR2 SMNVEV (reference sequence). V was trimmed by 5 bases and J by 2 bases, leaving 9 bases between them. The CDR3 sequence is CASSPQGNTEAFF. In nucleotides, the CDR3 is TGTGCCAGCAGTCCACAGGGAAACACTGAAGCTTTCTTT.

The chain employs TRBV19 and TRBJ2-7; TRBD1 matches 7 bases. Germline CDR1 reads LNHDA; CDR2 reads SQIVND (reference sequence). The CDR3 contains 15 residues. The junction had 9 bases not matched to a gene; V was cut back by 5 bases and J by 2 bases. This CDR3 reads CASSPSGTVTYEQYF. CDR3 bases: TGTGCCAGTAGTCCCTCCGGGACAGTTACCTACGAGCAGTACTTC.

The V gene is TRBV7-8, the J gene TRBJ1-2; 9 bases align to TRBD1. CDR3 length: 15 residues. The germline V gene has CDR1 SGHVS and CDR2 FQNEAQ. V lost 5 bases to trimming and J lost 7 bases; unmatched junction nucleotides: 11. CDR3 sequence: CASSRGPGQGSGYTF. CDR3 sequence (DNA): TGTGCCAGCAGCAGGGGGCCGGGACAGGGATCTGGCTACACCTTC. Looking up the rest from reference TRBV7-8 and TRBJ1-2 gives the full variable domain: GAGVSQSPRYKVAKRGQDVALRCDPISGHVSLFWYQQALGQGPEFLTYFQNEAQLDKSGLPSDRFFAERPEGSVSTLKIQRTQQEDSAVYLCASSRGPGQGSGYTFGSGTRLTVV.

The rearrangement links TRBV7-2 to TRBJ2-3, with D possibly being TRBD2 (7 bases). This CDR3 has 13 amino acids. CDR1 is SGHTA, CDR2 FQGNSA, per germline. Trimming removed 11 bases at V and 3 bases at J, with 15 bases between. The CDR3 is CAQVGGATDTQYF. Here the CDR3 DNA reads TGTGCCCAGGTGGGGGGGGCGACAGATACGCAGTATTTT.

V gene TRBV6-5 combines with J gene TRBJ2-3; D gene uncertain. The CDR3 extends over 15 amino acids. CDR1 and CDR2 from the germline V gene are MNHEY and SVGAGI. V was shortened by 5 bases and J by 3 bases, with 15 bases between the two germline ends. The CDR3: CASSPGSGVTDTQYF. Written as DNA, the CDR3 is TGTGCCAGCAGTCCCGGTTCAGGAGTTACAGATACGCAGTATTTT.

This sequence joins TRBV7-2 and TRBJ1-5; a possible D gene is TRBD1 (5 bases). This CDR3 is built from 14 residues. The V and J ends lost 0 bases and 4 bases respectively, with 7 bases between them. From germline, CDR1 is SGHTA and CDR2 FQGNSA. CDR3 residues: CASSLAGTNQPQHF. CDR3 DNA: TGTGCCAGCAGCTTAGCGGGGACTAATCAGCCCCAGCATTTT.

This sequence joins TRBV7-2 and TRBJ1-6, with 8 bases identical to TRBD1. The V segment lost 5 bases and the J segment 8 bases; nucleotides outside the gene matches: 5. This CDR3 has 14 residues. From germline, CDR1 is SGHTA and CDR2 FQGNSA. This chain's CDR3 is CASSRDRGHSPLHF. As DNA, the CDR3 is TGTGCCAGCAGCCGAGACAGGGGCCATTCACCCCTCCACTTT.

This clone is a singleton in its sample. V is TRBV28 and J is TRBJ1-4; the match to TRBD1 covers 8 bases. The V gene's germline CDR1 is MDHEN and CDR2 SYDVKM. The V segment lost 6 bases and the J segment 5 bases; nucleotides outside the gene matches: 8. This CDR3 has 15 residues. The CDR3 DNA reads TGTGCCAGCAGACTTTATGACAGGGGAAATGAAAAACTGTTTTTT. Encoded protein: CASRLYDRGNEKLFF.